This TCR beta chain originates from a study of control samples from healthy donors and cancer patients. Germline CDR1 reads SGHDT; CDR2 reads YYEEEE. This CDR3 has 11 amino acids. V was clipped by 4 bases and J by 2 bases, with 3 bases between them. This clone has a single count. Using immunoSEQ multiplex PCR, the repertoire was profiled, and TCRdb retains in-frame clones only, with some absent. This sample has around 230,000 clones, with around 94% found just once. Sequencing input: blood. The TCR sequence derives from a man aged 50 or older in good health. This chain connects TRBV5-6 to TRBJ1-2; D is unresolved. DNA for the CDR3: TGTGCCAGCAGCCAGAACTATGGCTACACCTTC. This translates into CASSQNYGYTF.